This T cell receptor (beta chain) is drawn from a study of T cell responses to AZD1222 COVID-19 vaccine. Study observations and caveats: The donor cohort was predominantly white British with a female majority, and clonal diversity may have been underestimated. Spike was spanned by vaccine-associated CD4 TCRs, with dominance at 160-218 and 743-854. There were repertoire samples only from the period after the peak T cell response.

Concerning this clone: The antigen remains unidentified.

V was pared by 2 bases and J by 8 bases, with 11 bases of the junction left unmatched. The CDR3 consists of 16 residues. Germline CDR1 reads SGHNT; CDR2 reads YYREEE (reference sequence). The protocol was immunoSEQ multiplex PCR, while the TCRdb copy is restricted to in-frame clones and leaves out a portion. This repertoire shows 75,000 to 100,000 clones, around 90% found once; its top ten account for roughly 25%. The V and J genes are TRBV5-4 and TRBJ2-1, with 9 nucleotides matching TRBD2. Here the sequenced sample was peripheral blood, taken on day 0 of AZD1222 vaccination. The sequence came from an adult in good health. As DNA, the CDR3 is TGTGCCAGCAGCTTTCCCAAAGCGGGGGGCTTGGATGAGCAGTTCTTC. It encodes CASSFPKAGGLDEQFF. The full variable domain, its missing parts supplied by reference TRBV5-4 and TRBJ2-1, is ETGVTQSPTHLIKTRGQQVTLRCSSQSGHNTVSWYQQALGQGPQFIFQYYREEENGRGNFPPRFSGLQFPNYSSELNVNALELDDSALYLCASSFPKAGGLDEQFFGPGTRLTVL.